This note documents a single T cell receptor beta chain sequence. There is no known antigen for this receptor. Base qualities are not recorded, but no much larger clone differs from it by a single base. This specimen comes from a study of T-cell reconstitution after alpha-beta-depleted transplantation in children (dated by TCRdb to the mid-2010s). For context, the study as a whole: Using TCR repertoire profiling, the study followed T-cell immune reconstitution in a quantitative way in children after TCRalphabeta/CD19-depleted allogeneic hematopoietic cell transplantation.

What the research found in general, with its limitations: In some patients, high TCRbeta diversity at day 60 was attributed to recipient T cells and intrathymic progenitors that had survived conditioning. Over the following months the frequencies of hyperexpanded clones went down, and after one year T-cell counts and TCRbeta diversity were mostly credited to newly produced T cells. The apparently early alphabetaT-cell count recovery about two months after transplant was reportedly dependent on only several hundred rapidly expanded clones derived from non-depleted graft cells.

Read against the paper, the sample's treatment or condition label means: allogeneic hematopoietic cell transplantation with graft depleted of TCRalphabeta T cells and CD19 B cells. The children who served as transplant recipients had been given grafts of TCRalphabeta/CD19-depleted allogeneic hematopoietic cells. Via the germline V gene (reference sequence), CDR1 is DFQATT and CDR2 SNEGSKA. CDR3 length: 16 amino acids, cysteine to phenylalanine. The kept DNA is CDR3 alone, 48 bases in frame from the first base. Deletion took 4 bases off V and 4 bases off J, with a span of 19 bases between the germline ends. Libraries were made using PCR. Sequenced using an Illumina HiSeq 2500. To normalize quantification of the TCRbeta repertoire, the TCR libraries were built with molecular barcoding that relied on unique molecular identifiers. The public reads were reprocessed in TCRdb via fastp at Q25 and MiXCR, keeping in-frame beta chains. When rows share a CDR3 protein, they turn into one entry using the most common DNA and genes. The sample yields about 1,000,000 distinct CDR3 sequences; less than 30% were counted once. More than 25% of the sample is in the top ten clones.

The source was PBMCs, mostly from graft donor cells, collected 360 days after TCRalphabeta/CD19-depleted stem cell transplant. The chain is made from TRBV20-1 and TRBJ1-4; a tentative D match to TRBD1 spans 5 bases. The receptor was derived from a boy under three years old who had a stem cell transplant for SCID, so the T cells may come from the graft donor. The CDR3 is CSATAYGATGNEKLFF. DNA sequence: TGCAGTGCTACAGCCTACGGGGCAACTGGTAATGAAAAACTGTTTTTT.